These 21 T cell receptor beta chains were sequenced from one sample in a study of cytomegalovirus exposure and HLA in healthy donors. Clones were read by immunoSEQ multiplex PCR, and TCRdb kept only the in-frame ones, dropping some. The sample shows some 110,000 clones, roughly 88% of them seen only once. Sequenced material: PBMCs. The receptors shown here come from a man aged 18 to 29 in good health and CMV-seronegative.

The chain joins TRBV6-6 to TRBJ1-2, with D hard to call. The CDR3 covers 15 residues. Germline V gives CDR1 MNHNY, CDR2 SVGAGI (reference sequence). The germline V and J ends were trimmed by 6 bases and 1 base, with 15 bases remaining between them. The CDR3 spells CASSPFRDFNYGYTF. As DNA, the CDR3 is TGTGCCAGCAGCCCATTCCGAGATTTTAACTATGGCTACACCTTC.

This chain connects TRBV7-6 to TRBJ2-3, with D tentatively TRBD1 (6 bases). CDR3 length equals 15 residues. V was shortened by 1 base and J by 2 bases, with 10 bases between the two germline ends. CDR1 is SGHVS, CDR2 FNYEAQ, per germline. In DNA, the CDR3 is TGTGCCAGCAGCTTAGTACCAGGGGTCACAGATACGCAGTATTTT. This sequence encodes CASSLVPGVTDTQYF.

This sequence joins TRBV9 and TRBJ2-7; 8 bases are a match to TRBD2. V lost 0 bases, J lost 3 bases, and 8 bases stayed unmatched. Germline V gene sequence: CDR1 SGDLS, CDR2 YYNGEE. This CDR3 region has 16 residues. This chain's CDR3 is CASSVEAGGGFYEQYF. CDR3 nucleotide sequence: TGTGCCAGCAGCGTAGAGGCCGGGGGGGGGTTCTACGAGCAGTACTTC.

This clone occurred once. The gene calls are TRBV9 and TRBJ1-2, with D unclear. There are 15 residues in the CDR3. The germline CDR1 and CDR2 sequences are SGDLS and YYNGEE. V lost 4 bases, J lost 5 bases, and 18 bases lay in between. The CDR3 loop reads CASSPQEVAPYGYTF. The CDR3 bases are TGTGCCAGCAGCCCGCAAGAGGTCGCCCCTTATGGCTACACCTTC.

V gene TRBV6-6 combines with J gene TRBJ2-2, with D tentatively TRBD1 (6 bases). The CDR3 runs to 13 residues. V was pared by 5 bases and J by 7 bases, with 11 bases between. Germline V lookup: CDR1 MNHNY, CDR2 SVGAGI (reference sequence). The CDR3 spells CASSHREIGELFF. The CDR3 bases are TGTGCCAGCAGTCACAGGGAAATCGGGGAGCTGTTTTTT.

This rearrangement joins TRBV20-1 to TRBJ1-1; no definite D call. Germline V gene data show CDR1 as DFQATT and CDR2 as SNEGSKA (reference sequence). Trimming left V 3 bases short and J 11 bases short, with 13 bases between. The CDR3 covers 11 residues. CDR3 residues: CSASLLGRAFF. The DNA for the CDR3 is TGCAGTGCTAGTTTGCTGGGGAGGGCTTTCTTT.

This rearrangement joins TRBV6-5 to TRBJ2-7; D gene ambiguous. The CDR3 has 15 residues. In germline, CDR1 is MNHEY, CDR2 SVGAGI. Trimming left V 0 bases short and J 1 base short, with 10 bases between. CDR3 protein: CASSYSRFSSYEQYF. The CDR3 DNA is TGTGCCAGCAGTTACTCGAGGTTCAGTTCCTACGAGCAGTACTTC.

This sequence joins TRBV12-5 and TRBJ1-2; D unclear. The CDR3 runs to 13 residues. In germline, CDR1 is LGHNT, CDR2 FRNRAP. Trimming cost V 2 bases and J 6 bases, with 10 bases left between them. CDR3 DNA: TGTGCTAGTGGTTTGAAAACGGGTAATGGCTACACCTTC. It specifies CASGLKTGNGYTF.

This clone appeared a single time. The chain couples TRBV7-2 to TRBJ2-3, with D perhaps TRBD1 (7 bases). The V and J ends lost 6 bases and 2 bases respectively, with 15 bases between them. Germline V CDR1 and CDR2: SGHTA, FQGNSA. The CDR3 has 15 amino acids. CDR3 residues: CASSIQGGDTDTQYF. CDR3 nucleotides: TGTGCCAGCAGTATTCAGGGGGGTGACACAGATACGCAGTATTTT.

J is TRBJ2-7 and V is TRBV7-2; 9 nucleotides match TRBD2. The V gene's germline CDR1 is SGHTA and CDR2 FQGNSA. V shed 0 bases and J 4 bases; nucleotides not matched to a gene: 7. The CDR3 consists of 16 residues. CDR3: CASSLAPAGGLYEQYF. Written as DNA, the CDR3 is TGTGCCAGCAGCTTAGCTCCAGCGGGGGGCTTATACGAGCAGTACTTC.

In its sample, this clone was seen a few times. This rearrangement joins TRBV2 to TRBJ2-7; 10 bases are a match to TRBD1. Germline CDR1 is SNHLY and CDR2 is FYNNEI. The CDR3 extends over 14 amino acids. Germline trimming cut 6 bases from V and 6 bases from J; bases unmatched to any gene: 8. DNA for the CDR3: TGTGCCAGCAGGTCGGGACAGGGGCCTTTCGAGCAGTACTTC. Translation gives CASRSGQGPFEQYF.

This clone was seen only once. The genes are TRBV7-9 and TRBJ2-7; 8 bases match TRBD2. The germline V gene has CDR1 SEHNR and CDR2 FQNEAQ (reference sequence). The ends lost 1 base at V and 6 bases at J; junction bases unmatched: 5. The CDR3 consists of 14 residues. CDR3 in amino acids: CASSLGGLGAEQYF. CDR3 DNA sequence: TGTGCCAGCAGCTTAGGGGGACTAGGTGCCGAGCAGTACTTC. The variable domain in full, with the rest retrieved from reference TRBV7-9 and TRBJ2-7, is DTGVSQNPRHKITKRGQNVTFRCDPISEHNRLYWYRQTLGQGPEFLTYFQNEAQLEKSRLLSDRFSAERPKGSFSTLEIQRTEQGDSAMYLCASSLGGLGAEQYFGPGTRLTVT.

This rearrangement joins TRBV28 to TRBJ2-2, with a tentative D call TRBD1 (5 bases). Germline CDR1 MDHEN, CDR2 SYDVKM. The CDR3 consists of 15 residues. V shed 3 bases and J shed 4 bases, with 12 bases lying between them. CDR3 DNA sequence: TGTGCCAGCAGTTTGTTACAGGCAAGCACCGGGGAGCTGTTTTTT. Protein: CASSLLQASTGELFF.

Details on this clone: At one end the junction does not follow the germline gene, possibly because of a read error. J is TRBJ2-1 and V is TRBV15; 7 bases map to TRBD1. CDR1 and CDR2 (germline): LNHNV, YYDKDF (reference sequence). This CDR3 has 14 residues. CDR3 coding DNA: TGTGCCACCAGCGGAGACAGGGTTAAGGATGAGCAGTTCTTC. Encoded protein: CATSGDRVKDEQFF.

CDR3 sequence (DNA): TGTGCCTGGAGCAGGGGGCTCGCCGGGGAGCTGTTTTTT. Residues: CAWSRGLAGELFF. V usage is TRBV30 and J usage is TRBJ2-2, with 8 bases lining up with TRBD1. Germline V gives CDR1 GTSNPN, CDR2 SVGIG (reference sequence). The CDR3 extends over 13 amino acids. Losses at the gene ends were 3 bases for V and 6 bases for J; bases not matched to a gene: 3.

This chain connects TRBV5-4 to TRBJ1-2, with 9 bases identical to TRBD1. This CDR3 contains 12 residues. V lost 7 bases, J lost 8 bases, and 6 bases stayed unmatched. Germline CDR1 is SGHNT and CDR2 is YYREEE (reference sequence). CDR3 in DNA: TGTGCCAGCGCTACAGGGGGCGAGGGCTACACCTTC. Translating it yields CASATGGEGYTF.

This chain joins TRBV11-2 and TRBJ1-1; D is uncertain. This CDR3 spans 19 amino acids. Per germline, CDR1 SGHAT and CDR2 FQNNGV. The V gene lost 0 bases and the J gene lost 2 bases, with 22 bases spanning the gap. CDR3 sequence: CASSLDSRSFTVLNTEAFF. DNA for the CDR3: TGTGCCAGCAGCTTAGATTCGCGATCTTTTACAGTACTCAACACTGAAGCTTTCTTT.

J is TRBJ2-3 and V is TRBV2; 9 bases are shared with TRBD2. CDR1 SNHLY and CDR2 FYNNEI come from the germline V gene. The CDR3 contains 16 residues. V dropped 6 bases and J dropped 3; count of bases not matched to a gene: 10. CDR3 amino acids: CASSPLAGEMTDTQYF. CDR3 nucleotides: TGTGCCAGCAGCCCATTAGCGGGGGAAATGACAGATACGCAGTATTTT.

J is TRBJ1-2 and V is TRBV15; 11 bases agree with TRBD1. CDR1 and CDR2 from the germline V gene are LNHNV and YYDKDF (reference sequence). After removal of 1 base from V and 4 bases from J, the junction contained 5 bases not matched to a gene. The CDR3 contains 16 residues. In DNA form, the CDR3 reads TGTGCCACCAGCAGAGGTGGACAGGGGGCTGGCTATGGCTACACCTTC. The encoded protein is CATSRGGQGAGYGYTF. The entire variable domain, with the rest obtained from reference TRBV15 and TRBJ1-2, is as follows: DAMVIQNPRYQVTQFGKPVTLSCSQTLNHNVMYWYQQKSSQAPKLLFHYYDKDFNNEADTPDNFQSRRPNTSFCFLDIRSPGLGDTAMYLCATSRGGQGAGYGYTFGSGTRLTVV.

The V gene is TRBV5-8, the J gene TRBJ2-7; 9 bases are a match to TRBD1. The CDR3 covers 16 residues. Trimming took 4 bases from V and 1 from J; bases not matched to a gene: 9. From germline, CDR1 is SGHTS and CDR2 YDEGEE. This chain's CDR3 is CASSSKGQGSSYEQYF. The CDR3 DNA reads TGTGCCAGCAGCAGCAAGGGACAGGGAAGTTCCTACGAGCAGTACTTC.

The CDR3 region has the DNA TGTGCCAGCAGTGACCGGGACAGGGGCTACGGGGCCAACGTCCTGACTTTC. Translation gives CASSDRDRGYGANVLTF. J is TRBJ2-6 and V is TRBV6-1, with TRBD1 matching 10 bases. CDR1 and CDR2 (germline): MNHNS, SASEGT. With 3 bases clipped from V and 4 bases from J, the junction kept 6 bases outside the gene matches. This CDR3 spans 17 amino acids.